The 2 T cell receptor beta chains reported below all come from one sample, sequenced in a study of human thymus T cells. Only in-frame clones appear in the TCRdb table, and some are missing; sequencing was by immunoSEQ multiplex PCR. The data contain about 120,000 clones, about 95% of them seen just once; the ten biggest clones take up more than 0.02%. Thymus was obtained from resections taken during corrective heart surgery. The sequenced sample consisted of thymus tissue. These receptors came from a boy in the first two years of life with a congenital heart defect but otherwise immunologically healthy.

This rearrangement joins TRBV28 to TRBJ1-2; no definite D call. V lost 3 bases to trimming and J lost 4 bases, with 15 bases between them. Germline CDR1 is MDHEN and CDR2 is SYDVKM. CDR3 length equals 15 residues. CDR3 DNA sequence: TGTGCCAGCAGTTTGCATCGGGCGGTCTCCTATGGCTACACCTTC. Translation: CASSLHRAVSYGYTF.

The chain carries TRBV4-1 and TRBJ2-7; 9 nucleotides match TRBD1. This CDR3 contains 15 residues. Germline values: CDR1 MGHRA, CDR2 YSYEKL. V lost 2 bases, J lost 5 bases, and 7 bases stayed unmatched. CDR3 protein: CASSQHGQGNHEQYF. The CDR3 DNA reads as TGCGCCAGCAGCCAACATGGACAGGGGAACCACGAGCAGTACTTC.